This TCR beta chain was profiled in a study of T cell changes during pregnancy in multiple sclerosis. This table comes from immunoSEQ multiplex PCR, and its TCRdb copy is limited to in-frame clones, with some not included. The repertoire has 45,000 to 55,000 clones, approximately 92% of them found once; the top ten carry roughly 0.91%. Per the germline V gene, CDR1 is MNHNY and CDR2 is SVGAGI (reference sequence). The CDR3 length is 15 residues. V lost 2 bases to trimming and J lost 0 bases, with 11 bases between them. This TCR was sampled from a female donor in good health, enrolled as a control in a pregnancy study. The sequencing here drew on CD4+ T cells from peripheral blood mononuclear cells, taken in the second trimester of pregnancy. The J gene is TRBJ2-7, the V gene TRBV6-6, with TRBD2 as a possible D gene (6 bases). Written as DNA, the CDR3 is TGTGCCAGCAGTTACCTCAAGGGAGGCTCCTACGAGCAGTACTTC. It encodes CASSYLKGGSYEQYF.